The next 2 T cell receptor beta chains were all read from a single sample in a study of human CD4 T cells and Enterobacteriaceae. Memory CD4+ T cells were sorted as all CD4+ cells except CD45RA+CCR7+CD95- naive cells, over 95% pure. Using immunoSEQ multiplex PCR, the repertoire was profiled, and TCRdb retains in-frame clones only, with some absent. The table has tens of thousands of clones, roughly four fifths seen once. The specimen sequenced was memory CD4+ T cells from blood. These receptors were collected from a human donor in good health.

This clone was detected only a few times. The chain combines TRBV7-7 with TRBJ2-1; D not certain. V lost 0 bases and J 9 bases, leaving 12 bases between the germline ends. Germline V gene lookup returns CDR1 SSHAT and CDR2 FNYEAQ (reference sequence). The CDR3 covers 14 residues. The CDR3, as DNA: TGTGCCAGCAGCTTAGCGTACCTATCATCTGAGCAGTTCTTC. It is translated as CASSLAYLSSEQFF.

The V call is TRBV28, the J call TRBJ1-5, with D uncertain. The CDR3 is 13 amino acids. V gave up 3 bases and J gave up 4 bases, with 7 bases separating them. Germline V gene sequence: CDR1 MDHEN, CDR2 SYDVKM. CDR3 sequence: CASSLDPNQPQHF. As DNA, the CDR3 is TGTGCCAGCAGTTTGGATCCTAATCAGCCCCAGCATTTT.